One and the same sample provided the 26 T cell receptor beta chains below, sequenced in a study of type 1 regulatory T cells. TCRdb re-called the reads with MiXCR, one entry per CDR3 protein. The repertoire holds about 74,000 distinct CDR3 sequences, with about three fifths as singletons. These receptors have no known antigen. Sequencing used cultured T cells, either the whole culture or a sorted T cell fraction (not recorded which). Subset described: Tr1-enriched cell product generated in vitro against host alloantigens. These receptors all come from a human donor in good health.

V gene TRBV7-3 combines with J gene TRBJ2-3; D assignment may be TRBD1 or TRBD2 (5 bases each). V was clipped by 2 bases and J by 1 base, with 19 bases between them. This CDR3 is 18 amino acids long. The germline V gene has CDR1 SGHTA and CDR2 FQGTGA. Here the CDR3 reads CASSLLGPTLGGTDTQYF. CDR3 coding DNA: TGTGCCAGCAGCTTACTGGGCCCTACCCTGGGGGGCACAGATACGCAGTATTTT.

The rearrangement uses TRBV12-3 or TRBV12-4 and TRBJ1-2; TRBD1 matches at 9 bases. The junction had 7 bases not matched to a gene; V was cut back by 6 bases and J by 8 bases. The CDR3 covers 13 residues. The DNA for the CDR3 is TGTGCCAGCAGCGCCGGGACAGGGAAAGGCTACACCTTC. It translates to CASSAGTGKGYTF.

Here the CDR3 reads CASGLAVGQPQHF. CDR3 sequence (DNA): TGTGCTAGTGGTTTGGCCGTGGGTCAGCCCCAGCATTTT. The chain employs TRBV12-5 and TRBJ1-5; D uncertain. The CDR3 is 13 residues long. V gave up 1 base and J gave up 6 bases, with 7 bases separating them. Per germline, CDR1 LGHNT and CDR2 FRNRAP.

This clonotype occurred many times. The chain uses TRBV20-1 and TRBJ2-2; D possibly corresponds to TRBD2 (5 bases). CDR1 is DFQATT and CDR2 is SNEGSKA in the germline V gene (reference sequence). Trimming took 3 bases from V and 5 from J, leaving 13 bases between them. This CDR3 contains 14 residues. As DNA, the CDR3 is TGCAGTGCTAGGTCCAGCGGTTTAACCGGGGAGCTGTTTTTT. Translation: CSARSSGLTGELFF.

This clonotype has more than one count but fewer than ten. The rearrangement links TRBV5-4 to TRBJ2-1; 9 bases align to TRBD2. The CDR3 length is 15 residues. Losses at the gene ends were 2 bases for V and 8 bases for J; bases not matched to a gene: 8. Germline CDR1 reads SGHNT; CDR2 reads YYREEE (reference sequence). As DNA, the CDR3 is TGTGCCAGCAGCTTCCCGACTAGCGGTGGGCATGAGCAGTTCTTC. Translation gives CASSFPTSGGHEQFF.

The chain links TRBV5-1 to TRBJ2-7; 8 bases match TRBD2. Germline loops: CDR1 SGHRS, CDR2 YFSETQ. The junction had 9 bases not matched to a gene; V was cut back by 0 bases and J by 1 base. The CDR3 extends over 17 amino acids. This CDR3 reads CASSLVSSRGGSYEQYF. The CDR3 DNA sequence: TGCGCCAGCAGCTTGGTTTCTAGCCGGGGGGGATCCTACGAGCAGTACTTC.

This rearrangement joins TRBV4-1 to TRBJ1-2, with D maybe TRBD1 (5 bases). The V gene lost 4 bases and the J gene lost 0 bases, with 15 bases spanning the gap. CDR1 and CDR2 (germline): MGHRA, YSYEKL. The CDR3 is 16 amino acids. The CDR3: CASSPISRDSNYGYTF. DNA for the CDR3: TGCGCCAGCAGCCCAATATCCCGGGACTCTAACTATGGCTACACCTTC.

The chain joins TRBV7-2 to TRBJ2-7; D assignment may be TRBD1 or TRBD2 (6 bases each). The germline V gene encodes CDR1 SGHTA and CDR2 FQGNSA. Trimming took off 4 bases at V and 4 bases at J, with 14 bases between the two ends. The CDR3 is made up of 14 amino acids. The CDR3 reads CASSSVGGRYEQYF. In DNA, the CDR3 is TGTGCCAGCAGCTCGGTAGGGGGGAGGTACGAGCAGTACTTC.

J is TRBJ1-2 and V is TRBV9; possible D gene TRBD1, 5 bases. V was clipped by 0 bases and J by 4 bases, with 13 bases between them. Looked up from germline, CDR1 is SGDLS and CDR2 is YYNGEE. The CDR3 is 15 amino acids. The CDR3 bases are TGTGCCAGCAGCGTAGGAGAGGGGATTAGCTATGGCTACACCTTC. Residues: CASSVGEGISYGYTF.

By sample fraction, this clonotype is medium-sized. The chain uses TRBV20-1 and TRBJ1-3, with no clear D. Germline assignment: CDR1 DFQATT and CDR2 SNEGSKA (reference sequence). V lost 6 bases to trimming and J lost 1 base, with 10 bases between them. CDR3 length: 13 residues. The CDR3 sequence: CSATIGSGNTIYF. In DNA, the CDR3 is TGCAGTGCCACCATCGGATCTGGAAACACCATATATTTT.

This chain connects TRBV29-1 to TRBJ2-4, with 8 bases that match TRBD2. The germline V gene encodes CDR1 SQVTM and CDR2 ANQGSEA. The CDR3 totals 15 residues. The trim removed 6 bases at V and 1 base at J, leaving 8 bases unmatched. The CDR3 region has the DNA TGCAGCGTCAAGACGGGGGGGTTTGCCAAAAACATTCAGTACTTC. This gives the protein CSVKTGGFAKNIQYF. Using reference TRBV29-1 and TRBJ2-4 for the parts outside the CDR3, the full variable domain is SAVISQKPSRDICQRGTSLTIQCQVDSQVTMMFWYRQQPGQSLTLIATANQGSEATYESGFVIDKFPISRPNLTFSTLTVSNMSPEDSSIYLCSVKTGGFAKNIQYFGAGTRLSVL.

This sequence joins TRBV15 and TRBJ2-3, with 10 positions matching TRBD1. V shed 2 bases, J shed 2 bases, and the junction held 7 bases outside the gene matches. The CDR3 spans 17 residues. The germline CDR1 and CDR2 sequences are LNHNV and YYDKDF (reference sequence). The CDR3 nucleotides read TGTGCCACCAGCAGAAGCAGACAGGGGGCGTACACAGATACGCAGTATTTT. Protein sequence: CATSRSRQGAYTDTQYF.

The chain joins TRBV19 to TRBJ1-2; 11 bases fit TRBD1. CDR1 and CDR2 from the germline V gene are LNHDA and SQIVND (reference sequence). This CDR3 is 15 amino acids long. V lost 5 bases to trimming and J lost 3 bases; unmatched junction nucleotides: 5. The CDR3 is CASSWTGGAYYGYTF. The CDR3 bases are TGTGCCAGTAGTTGGACAGGGGGCGCCTACTATGGCTACACCTTC.

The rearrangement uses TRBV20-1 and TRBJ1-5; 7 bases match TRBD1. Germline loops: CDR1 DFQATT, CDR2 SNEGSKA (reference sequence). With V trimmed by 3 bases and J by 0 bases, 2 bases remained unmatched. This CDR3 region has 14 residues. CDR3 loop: CSARTGFSNQPQHF. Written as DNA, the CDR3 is TGCAGTGCTAGGACAGGGTTTAGCAATCAGCCCCAGCATTTT.

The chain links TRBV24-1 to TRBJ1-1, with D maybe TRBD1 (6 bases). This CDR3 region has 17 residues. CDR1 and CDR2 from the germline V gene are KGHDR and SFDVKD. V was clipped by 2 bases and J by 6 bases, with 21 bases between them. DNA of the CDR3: TGTGCCACCAGTGATTCTGGGACACCGGGTGTCAATGCTGAAGCTTTCTTT. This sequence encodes CATSDSGTPGVNAEAFF.

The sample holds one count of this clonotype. CDR3 protein: CASRRPGQGETQYF. Here the CDR3 DNA reads TGTGCCAGCAGGCGACCGGGACAGGGAGAGACCCAGTACTTC. V usage is TRBV27 and J usage is TRBJ2-5, with TRBD1 matching 9 bases. Germline CDR1 is MNHEY and CDR2 is SMNVEV (reference sequence). The CDR3 is 14 amino acids. With V trimmed by 6 bases and J by 4 bases, 6 bases remained unmatched.

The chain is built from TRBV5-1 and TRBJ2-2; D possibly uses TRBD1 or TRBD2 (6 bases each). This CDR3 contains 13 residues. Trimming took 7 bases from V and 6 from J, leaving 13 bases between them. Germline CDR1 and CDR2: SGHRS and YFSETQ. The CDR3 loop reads CASGDRGPGELFF. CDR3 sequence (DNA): TGCGCCAGCGGCGATCGGGGGCCCGGGGAGCTGTTTTTT.

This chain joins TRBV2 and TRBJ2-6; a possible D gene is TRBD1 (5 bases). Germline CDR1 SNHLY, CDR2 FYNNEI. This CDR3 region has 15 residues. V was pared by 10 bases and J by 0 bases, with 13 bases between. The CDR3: CANSRQFSGANVLTF. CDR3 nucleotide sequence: TGTGCCAACAGCAGACAGTTCTCTGGGGCCAACGTCCTGACTTTC.

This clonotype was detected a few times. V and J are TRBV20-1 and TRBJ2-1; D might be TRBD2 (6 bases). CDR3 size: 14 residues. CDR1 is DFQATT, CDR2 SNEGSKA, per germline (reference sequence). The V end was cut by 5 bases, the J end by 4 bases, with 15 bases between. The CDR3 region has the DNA TGCAGTGCTTATACCGGGACTCAATACAATGAGCAGTTCTTC. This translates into CSAYTGTQYNEQFF.

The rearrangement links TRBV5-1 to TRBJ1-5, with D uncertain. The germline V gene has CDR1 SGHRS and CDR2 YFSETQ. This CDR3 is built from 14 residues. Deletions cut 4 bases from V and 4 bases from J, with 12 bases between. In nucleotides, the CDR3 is TGCGCCAGCAGCGTCGACGGCAGTAATCAGCCCCAGCATTTT. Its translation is CASSVDGSNQPQHF.

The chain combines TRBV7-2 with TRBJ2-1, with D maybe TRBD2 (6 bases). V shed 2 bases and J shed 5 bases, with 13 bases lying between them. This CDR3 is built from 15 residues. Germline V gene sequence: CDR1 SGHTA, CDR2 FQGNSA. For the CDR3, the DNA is TGTGCCAGCAGCTTATCCTGGCGGGAAAACAATGAGCAGTTCTTC. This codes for CASSLSWRENNEQFF.

The CDR3 DNA sequence: TGTGCCAGCAGTTACTCCCCGGGGGCGACTGGAAACACCATATATTTT. It specifies CASSYSPGATGNTIYF. The chain couples TRBV6-5 to TRBJ1-3, with a tentative D call TRBD1 (6 bases). CDR3 length: 16 amino acids. In germline, CDR1 is MNHEY, CDR2 SVGAGI. Trimming stripped 0 bases from V and 2 bases from J, with 11 bases between.

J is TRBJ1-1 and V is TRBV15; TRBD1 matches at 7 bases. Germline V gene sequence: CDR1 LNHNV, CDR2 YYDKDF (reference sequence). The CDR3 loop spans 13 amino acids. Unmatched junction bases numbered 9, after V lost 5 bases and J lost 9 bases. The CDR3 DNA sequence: TGTGCCACCAGCGGTTCGCCGGGACAGCAAGCTTTCTTT. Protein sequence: CATSGSPGQQAFF.

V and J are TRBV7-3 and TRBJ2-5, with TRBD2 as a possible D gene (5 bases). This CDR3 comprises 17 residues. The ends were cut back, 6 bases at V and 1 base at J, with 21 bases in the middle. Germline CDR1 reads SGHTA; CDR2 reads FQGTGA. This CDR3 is CASSSSPTRGSQETQYF. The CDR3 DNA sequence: TGTGCCAGCAGTTCCAGTCCCACCCGGGGTTCCCAAGAGACCCAGTACTTC.

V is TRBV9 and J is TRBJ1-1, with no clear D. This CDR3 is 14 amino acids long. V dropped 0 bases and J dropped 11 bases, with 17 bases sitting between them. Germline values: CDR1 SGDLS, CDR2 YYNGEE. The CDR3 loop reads CASSVALIGSPAFF. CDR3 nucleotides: TGTGCCAGCAGCGTAGCTTTAATAGGTTCCCCCGCTTTCTTT.

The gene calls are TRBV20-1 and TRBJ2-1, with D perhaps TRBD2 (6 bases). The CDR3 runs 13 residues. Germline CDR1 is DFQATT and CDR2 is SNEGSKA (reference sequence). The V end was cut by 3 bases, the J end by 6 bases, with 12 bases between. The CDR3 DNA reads TGCAGTGCTAGTCCGGGAGAAGGCAATGAGCAGTTCTTC. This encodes CSASPGEGNEQFF.